Listed here are 15 T cell receptor beta chains from one sample, sequenced in a study of T cells in Graves' hyperthyroidism and ophthalmopathy. Researchers amplified the TCR beta CDR3 regions from RNA transcripts. Initially, a first-round RT-PCR of the TCR CDR3 employed the HTBI primer set. One entry per CDR3 protein results from TCRdb running MiXCR on the multiplex PCR reads. This table holds 690,000 or so distinct CDR3 sequences, about 17% found once. Input material: blood. Receptors were obtained from a woman aged 50 to 60 with Graves' hyperthyroidism that later progressed to Graves' ophthalmopathy.

This clonotype was observed many times. The gene calls are TRBV3-1 and TRBJ2-1; D is perhaps TRBD1 or TRBD2 (6 bases each). Germline-derived CDR1 and CDR2 are LGHDT and YNNKEL (reference sequence). The length of the CDR3 is 16 residues. V gave up 0 bases and J gave up 6 bases, with 15 bases separating them. CDR3 loop: CASSQEAPGAGNEQFF. For the CDR3, the DNA is TGTGCCAGCAGCCAAGAAGCTCCGGGGGCAGGCAATGAGCAGTTCTTC.

This clonotype was observed at least ten times. The chain employs TRBV5-1 and TRBJ2-3, with D possibly TRBD1 on 6 matching bases. The germline gives CDR1 SGHRS, CDR2 YFSETQ. This CDR3 has 15 residues. Trimming removed 0 bases from V and 3 bases from J, with 11 bases in between. In DNA, the CDR3 is TGCGCCAGCAGCTTGGAGGTGCAGGGGACAGATACGCAGTATTTT. It is translated as CASSLEVQGTDTQYF.

The chain carries TRBV20-1 and TRBJ1-1; possibly TRBD1 for D (6 bases). Germline CDR1 reads DFQATT; CDR2 reads SNEGSKA (reference sequence). CDR3 length: 17 amino acids. V lost 1 base, J lost 5 bases, and 23 bases lay in between. CDR3 region: CSARVVGETVQGTEAFF. DNA for the CDR3: TGCAGTGCTAGAGTGGTAGGAGAGACAGTACAGGGTACTGAAGCTTTCTTT.

The chain couples TRBV6-1 to TRBJ2-3, with D possibly being TRBD1 or TRBD2 (5 bases each). V dropped 5 bases and J dropped 2 bases, with 11 bases sitting between them. This CDR3 is 14 amino acids long. The germline V gene encodes CDR1 MNHNS and CDR2 SASEGT. DNA for the CDR3: TGTGCCAGCAGTTCACCGGGGCTCACAGATACGCAGTATTTT. This encodes CASSSPGLTDTQYF.

This clonotype was recorded at least ten times. V gene TRBV20-1 combines with J gene TRBJ1-6, with 10 bases that match TRBD1. CDR3 length: 14 amino acids. Germline lookup yields CDR1 DFQATT and CDR2 SNEGSKA (reference sequence). V lost 7 bases, J lost 9 bases, and 9 bases stayed unmatched. CDR3 in amino acids: CSVPGQGIFSPLHF. DNA of the CDR3: TGCAGTGTTCCGGGACAGGGGATTTTTTCACCCCTCCACTTT.

This sequence joins TRBV6-1 and TRBJ2-7; D call uncertain. The CDR3 extends over 14 amino acids. Germline V gene data show CDR1 as MNHNS and CDR2 as SASEGT. Trimming stripped 7 bases from V and 2 bases from J, with 15 bases between. The CDR3 nucleotides read TGTGCCAGCACCGAAGGTCTCAAAACCTACGAGCAGTACTTC. Translation gives CASTEGLKTYEQYF.

This clonotype was seen a few times. This rearrangement joins TRBV3-1 to TRBJ1-4; 9 nucleotides line up with TRBD1. The V gene end was trimmed by 5 bases and the J gene end by 8 bases; junction bases not matched to a gene: 6. The CDR3 spans 14 residues. CDR1 LGHDT and CDR2 YNNKEL come from the germline V gene (reference sequence). This CDR3 reads CASSWGTGREKLFF. The CDR3 nucleotides read TGTGCCAGCAGCTGGGGGACAGGGCGAGAAAAACTGTTTTTT.

This clonotype was found many times. The chain uses TRBV6-1 and TRBJ1-1, with D perhaps matching TRBD1 (6 bases). The germline V gene has CDR1 MNHNS and CDR2 SASEGT. The CDR3 sequence is 13 residues long. With 7 bases removed from V and 3 bases from J, the gap between germline ends came to 12 bases. CDR3 bases: TGTGCCAGCATCGATACAGGGTACACTGAAGCTTTCTTT. Translating gives CASIDTGYTEAFF.

This clonotype was found many times. The chain employs TRBV7-9 and TRBJ2-1, with 7 bases matching TRBD2. From germline, CDR1 is SEHNR and CDR2 FQNEAQ (reference sequence). The CDR3 has 14 residues. With 5 bases clipped from V and 5 bases from J, the junction kept 6 bases outside the gene matches. The CDR3 here is CASSLVLADNEQFF. The CDR3, as DNA: TGTGCCAGCAGCCTCGTCCTAGCGGACAATGAGCAGTTCTTC.

The J gene is TRBJ2-2, the V gene TRBV5-4; TRBD2 is a possible D gene (7 bases). V was clipped by 3 bases and J by 0 bases, with 18 bases between them. The CDR3 has 18 amino acids. The V gene's germline CDR1 is SGHNT and CDR2 YYREEE (reference sequence). The CDR3 DNA is TGTGCCAGCAGCTCGGGGGGAGGGGGGCCCGCGAACACCGGGGAGCTGTTTTTT. It translates to CASSSGGGGPANTGELFF.

This clonotype has a handful of counts. CDR3 residues: CASSVDGTPKNYGYTF. Here the CDR3 DNA reads TGTGCCAGCAGCGTAGATGGGACACCTAAGAACTATGGCTACACCTTC. The chain employs TRBV9 and TRBJ1-2; maybe TRBD1 (6 bases). This CDR3 comprises 16 residues. The V end was cut by 0 bases, the J end by 2 bases, with 14 bases between. The germline V gene encodes CDR1 SGDLS and CDR2 YYNGEE.

The chain recombines TRBV15 with TRBJ2-3; D gene ambiguous. Germline-derived CDR1 and CDR2 are LNHNV and YYDKDF (reference sequence). V lost 6 bases and J lost 1, with 14 bases in between. This CDR3 spans 15 amino acids. Written as DNA, the CDR3 is TGTGCCACCAGGTTCCACGGACGGGGCACAGATACGCAGTATTTT. It encodes CATRFHGRGTDTQYF. The whole variable domain, filled in from reference TRBV15 and TRBJ2-3, reads DAMVIQNPRYQVTQFGKPVTLSCSQTLNHNVMYWYQQKSSQAPKLLFHYYDKDFNNEADTPDNFQSRRPNTSFCFLDIRSPGLGDTAMYLCATRFHGRGTDTQYFGPGTRLTVL.

This clonotype was observed a handful of times. The V and J genes are TRBV20-1 and TRBJ1-3; D remains unclear. Germline loops: CDR1 DFQATT, CDR2 SNEGSKA (reference sequence). V shed 5 bases and J shed 0 bases, with 14 bases lying between them. This CDR3 spans 15 amino acids. CDR3 region: CSASPALSSGNTIYF. The CDR3 DNA reads as TGCAGTGCTTCCCCGGCCCTATCCTCTGGAAACACCATATATTTT.

The chain has TRBV6-1 and TRBJ1-1, with D possibly being TRBD1 (5 bases). Looked up from germline, CDR1 is MNHNS and CDR2 is SASEGT. The CDR3 runs 16 residues. V was cut by 6 bases and J by 0 bases, with 17 bases left in between. The CDR3 DNA reads as TGTGCCAGCAGGCCCGGGACGGTTCCGTTGAACACTGAAGCTTTCTTT. This codes for CASRPGTVPLNTEAFF.

This chain joins TRBV3-1 and TRBJ2-7, with D perhaps matching TRBD2 (7 bases). The CDR3 is 15 amino acids. Germline CDR1 is LGHDT and CDR2 is YNNKEL (reference sequence). V was cut by 3 bases and J by 7 bases, with 19 bases left in between. CDR3 nucleotide sequence: TGTGCCAGCAGCCACCGAACGGGGGGCCCTGCGGAGCAGTACTTC. It codes for CASSHRTGGPAEQYF.